Listed here are 21 T cell receptor beta chains from one sample, sequenced in a study of cytomegalovirus exposure and HLA in healthy donors. A multiplex PCR was run with 60 Vbeta primers and 13 Jbeta primers. The protocol was immunoSEQ multiplex PCR, while the TCRdb copy is restricted to in-frame clones and leaves out a portion. The sample contains fewer than 200,000 clones, around three quarters of which appear only once. The sample was PBMCs. These receptors came from a man in his forties in good health and CMV-seronegative.

This chain uses TRBV28 with TRBJ2-3, with D maybe TRBD1 (5 bases). This CDR3 has 16 residues. Trimming left V 3 bases short and J 2 bases short, with 15 bases between. The germline V gene has CDR1 MDHEN and CDR2 SYDVKM. The CDR3 protein is CASSFRQGRFTDTQYF. In DNA, the CDR3 is TGTGCCAGCAGTTTTCGGCAGGGTAGATTCACAGATACGCAGTATTTT. Full variable domain (rest looked up from reference TRBV28 and TRBJ2-3): DVKVTQSSRYLVKRTGEKVFLECVQDMDHENMFWYRQDPGLGLRLIYFSYDVKMKEKGDIPEGYSVSREKKERFSLILESASTNQTSMYLCASSFRQGRFTDTQYFGPGTRLTVL.

The chain joins TRBV7-8 to TRBJ2-1; maybe TRBD1 (5 bases). Per germline, CDR1 SGHVS and CDR2 FQNEAQ. The CDR3 loop spans 15 amino acids. Trimming took 5 bases from V and 5 from J, leaving 16 bases between them. The CDR3 DNA reads as TGTGCCAGCAGCCTGGAAGGGGCGAACGACAATGAGCAGTTCTTC. As protein: CASSLEGANDNEQFF.

The table lists this clone with a few counts. The chain employs TRBV4-3 and TRBJ1-1; D may be TRBD1 (6 bases). The ends were cut back, 1 base at V and 2 bases at J, with 14 bases in the middle. Germline CDR1 is LGHNA and CDR2 is YSLEER. The CDR3 consists of 16 residues. In DNA, the CDR3 is TGCGCCAGCAGCCAAGGTTTGGGCAGGGGAAACACTGAAGCTTTCTTT. Translated, it gives CASSQGLGRGNTEAFF.

The chain recombines TRBV27 with TRBJ2-1, with 7 nucleotides matching TRBD2. Germline trimming cut 4 bases from V and 7 bases from J; bases unmatched to any gene: 10. The CDR3 is 15 amino acids. Per the germline V gene, CDR1 is MNHEY and CDR2 is SMNVEV (reference sequence). CDR3 sequence: CASSSSIAGLNEQFF. DNA of the CDR3: TGTGCCAGCAGTTCGTCTATAGCGGGTCTAAATGAGCAGTTCTTC.

The genes are TRBV28 and TRBJ2-4; 7 nucleotides line up with TRBD1. Germline loops: CDR1 MDHEN, CDR2 SYDVKM. The CDR3 totals 18 residues. Trimming cost V 5 bases and J 3 bases; bases outside gene matches: 16. The CDR3 sequence is CASSLSTLQGIGKNIQYF. Here the CDR3 DNA reads TGTGCCAGCAGTCTTAGCACCCTACAGGGGATCGGCAAAAACATTCAGTACTTC.

This clone was counted only a few times. The CDR3 DNA follows: TGTGCCAGCAGTTATAACAGGGGGCGAGCAGAAGCTTTCTTT. This translates into CASSYNRGRAEAFF. This sequence joins TRBV6-5 and TRBJ1-1; TRBD1 matches 9 bases. Germline loops: CDR1 MNHEY, CDR2 SVGAGI. V was pared by 3 bases and J by 8 bases, with 7 bases of the junction left unmatched. The CDR3 is made up of 14 amino acids.

V gene TRBV5-1 combines with J gene TRBJ2-7; D perhaps matches TRBD1 (6 bases). V was trimmed by 2 bases and J by 2 bases, leaving 14 bases between them. The CDR3 sequence is 15 residues long. Germline assignment: CDR1 SGHRS and CDR2 YFSETQ. The CDR3 reads CASSLLVGDTYEQYF. The CDR3 bases are TGCGCCAGCAGCTTACTCGTAGGGGACACCTACGAGCAGTACTTC. The full variable domain, completed using reference TRBV5-1 and TRBJ2-7, is KAGVTQTPRYLIKTRGQQVTLSCSPISGHRSVSWYQQTPGQGLQFLFEYFSETQRNKGNFPGRFSGRQFSNSRSEMNVSTLELGDSALYLCASSLLVGDTYEQYFGPGTRLTVT.

The chain combines TRBV29-1 with TRBJ2-5, with 9 bases aligning to TRBD1. The CDR3 has 14 residues. V lost 7 bases and J lost 0; bases outside the gene matches: 6. The V gene's germline CDR1 is SQVTM and CDR2 ANQGSEA. The CDR3 protein is CSAPGQGHQETQYF. CDR3 sequence (DNA): TGCAGCGCTCCGGGACAGGGACACCAAGAGACCCAGTACTTC.

Note on this clone: The junction departs from germline at one end; a sequencing error may be responsible. The chain recombines TRBV7-9 with TRBJ2-2, with 9 bases aligning to TRBD2. The CDR3 has 16 amino acids. In germline, CDR1 is SEHNR, CDR2 FQNEAQ (reference sequence). In DNA, the CDR3 is TGTTCCAGCAGCATATTGGCGGGAGGGGGCACCGGGGAGCTGTTTTTT. Its protein product is CSSSILAGGGTGELFF.

This clone was seen a few times. V gene TRBV19 combines with J gene TRBJ1-5, with a weak D call TRBD1 (6 bases). The CDR3 covers 13 residues. Per germline, CDR1 LNHDA and CDR2 SQIVND (reference sequence). Trimming left V 5 bases short and J 4 bases short, with 9 bases between. CDR3 sequence: CASSGQINQPQHF. The CDR3 nucleotides read TGTGCCAGTAGTGGACAGATTAATCAGCCCCAGCATTTT. The whole variable domain, remainder taken from reference TRBV19 and TRBJ1-5, is DGGITQSPKYLFRKEGQNVTLSCEQNLNHDAMYWYRQDPGQGLRLIYYSQIVNDFQKGDIAEGYSVSREKKESFPLTVTSAQKNPTAFYLCASSGQINQPQHFGDGTRLSIL.

As regards this clone: Additional DNA sequences in this sample encode the identical CDR3. The chain joins TRBV7-6 to TRBJ2-2, with 9 positions matching TRBD2. Germline CDR1 and CDR2: SGHVS and FNYEAQ. The CDR3 runs 16 residues. V lost 2 bases, J lost 5 bases, and 6 bases stayed unmatched. The DNA of the CDR3 is TGTGCCAGCAGCTTACGGGTAGCGGGAGTTACCGGGGAGCTGTTTTTT. Translating gives CASSLRVAGVTGELFF.

This clone has more than one count but fewer than ten. This chain uses TRBV9 with TRBJ1-2, with D possibly TRBD1 on 5 matching bases. V was clipped by 2 bases and J by 2 bases, with 16 bases between them. Per the germline V gene, CDR1 is SGDLS and CDR2 is YYNGEE. The CDR3 totals 16 residues. CDR3 nucleotides: TGTGCCAGCAGCGTCGCGAGGGCAGGGAGGAACTATGGCTACACCTTC. This translates into CASSVARAGRNYGYTF.

This chain joins TRBV11-3 and TRBJ2-5, with a tentative D call TRBD1 (5 bases). CDR3 length: 15 amino acids. With 5 bases removed from V and 2 bases from J, the gap between germline ends came to 15 bases. The V gene's germline CDR1 is SGHNT and CDR2 YENEEA. The CDR3 spells CASSPKAGRQETQYF. The CDR3 coding sequence is TGTGCCAGCAGCCCAAAGGCAGGGCGGCAAGAGACCCAGTACTTC.

V gene TRBV5-1 combines with J gene TRBJ2-1, with TRBD1 identical over 7 bases. In germline, CDR1 is SGHRS, CDR2 YFSETQ. J was trimmed by 9 bases and V by 2 bases; bases with no gene match: 5. The CDR3 runs 13 residues. The DNA of the CDR3 is TGCGCCAGCAGCTTCAGAGGGGGCTTTGAGCAGTTCTTC. Encoded protein: CASSFRGGFEQFF.

A few counts support this clone. In DNA, the CDR3 is TGCGCCAGCAGCTTGGGTGCACGGGGGGCTTTCACAGATACGCAGTATTTT. As protein: CASSLGARGAFTDTQYF. The genes are TRBV5-1 and TRBJ2-3; tentative D call: TRBD2 (7 bases). Trimming pared 0 bases from V and 2 bases from J, leaving 16 bases between. The CDR3 extends over 17 amino acids. Germline V lookup: CDR1 SGHRS, CDR2 YFSETQ.

This chain connects TRBV2 to TRBJ2-7; 9 nucleotides agree with TRBD1. Looked up from germline, CDR1 is SNHLY and CDR2 is FYNNEI. Trimming at V came to 4 bases and at J to 5 bases, leaving 6 bases not matched to a gene. The CDR3 is 14 amino acids. CDR3 bases: TGTGCCAGCAGTGGAACCGGGACAGGGCACGAGCAGTACTTC. This encodes CASSGTGTGHEQYF.

This clone was observed a handful of times. This rearrangement joins TRBV7-2 to TRBJ2-7; possible D gene TRBD1, 7 bases. The CDR3 runs 14 residues. V was shortened by 5 bases and J by 3 bases, with 14 bases between the two germline ends. Germline lookup yields CDR1 SGHTA and CDR2 FQGNSA. The CDR3 loop is CASSPLRGVYEQYF. The CDR3 region has the DNA TGTGCCAGCAGCCCACTCAGGGGGGTCTACGAGCAGTACTTC. Using reference TRBV7-2 and TRBJ2-7 for the parts outside the CDR3, the full variable domain is GAGVSQSPSNKVTEKGKDVELRCDPISGHTALYWYRQSLGQGLEFLIYFQGNSAPDKSGLPSDRFSAERTGGSVSTLTIQRTQQEDSAVYLCASSPLRGVYEQYFGPGTRLTVT.

The rearrangement links TRBV9 to TRBJ2-1; 8 nucleotides line up with TRBD2. The CDR3 has 20 amino acids. Unmatched junction bases numbered 24, after V lost 9 bases and J lost 1 base. Germline V gives CDR1 SGDLS, CDR2 YYNGEE. The DNA of the CDR3 is TGTGCCACCCTAGGCAGAGGAGCTAGCGGGTGGAAAGCTTCCTACAATGAGCAGTTCTTC. It specifies CATLGRGASGWKASYNEQFF. The variable domain in full, completed from reference TRBV9 and TRBJ2-1, reads DSGVTQTPKHLITATGQRVTLRCSPRSGDLSVYWYQQSLDQGLQFLIQYYNGEERAKGNILERFSAQQFPDLHSELNLSSLELGDSALYFCATLGRGASGWKASYNEQFFGPGTRLTVL.

This clone was picked up one time. J is TRBJ2-3 and V is TRBV9; 10 nucleotides match TRBD2. Trimming took 2 bases from V and 1 from J; bases not matched to a gene: 4. The germline gives CDR1 SGDLS, CDR2 YYNGEE. CDR3 size: 16 residues. The DNA for the CDR3 is TGTGCCAGCAGCGTTAGGGGGACTAGCGGCACAGATACGCAGTATTTT. Translated: CASSVRGTSGTDTQYF.

This clone came up a few times. The chain is built from TRBV4-1 and TRBJ1-3; 7 nucleotides align to TRBD1. CDR3 length: 15 amino acids. The V segment lost 3 bases and the J segment 1 base; nucleotides outside the gene matches: 3. CDR1 is MGHRA, CDR2 YSYEKL, per germline. The CDR3 DNA follows: TGCGCCAGCAGCCATAACAGGGGATCTGGAAACACCATATATTTT. It is translated as CASSHNRGSGNTIYF.

There are a few counts of this clone. The DNA for the CDR3 is TGTGCCTGGAGTAGACAGACGAACACTGAAGCTTTCTTT. This translates into CAWSRQTNTEAFF. The V gene is TRBV30, the J gene TRBJ1-1, with a weak D call TRBD1 (5 bases). Germline V gives CDR1 GTSNPN, CDR2 SVGIG (reference sequence). Between the trimmed V and J ends, which lost 2 bases and 1 base, there was a span of 8 bases. The CDR3 is made up of 13 amino acids. The variable domain in full, completed from reference TRBV30 and TRBJ1-1, reads SQTIHQWPATLVQPVGSPLSLECTVEGTSNPNLYWYRQAAGRGLQLLFYSVGIGQISSEVPQNLSASRPQDRQFILSSKKLLLSDSGFYLCAWSRQTNTEAFFGQGTRLTVV.